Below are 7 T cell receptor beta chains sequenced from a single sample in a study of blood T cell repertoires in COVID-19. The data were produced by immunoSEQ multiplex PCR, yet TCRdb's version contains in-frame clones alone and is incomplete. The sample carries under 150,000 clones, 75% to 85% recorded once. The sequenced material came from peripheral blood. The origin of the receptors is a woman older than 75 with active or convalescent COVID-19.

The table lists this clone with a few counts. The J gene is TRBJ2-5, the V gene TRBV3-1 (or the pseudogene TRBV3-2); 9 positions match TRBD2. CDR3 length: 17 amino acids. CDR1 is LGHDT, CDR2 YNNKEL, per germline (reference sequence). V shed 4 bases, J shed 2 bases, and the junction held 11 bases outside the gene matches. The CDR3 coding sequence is TGTGCCAGCAGCCTTGACCTTCGCGGGGGGGCACAAGAGACCCAGTACTTC. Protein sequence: CASSLDLRGGAQETQYF.

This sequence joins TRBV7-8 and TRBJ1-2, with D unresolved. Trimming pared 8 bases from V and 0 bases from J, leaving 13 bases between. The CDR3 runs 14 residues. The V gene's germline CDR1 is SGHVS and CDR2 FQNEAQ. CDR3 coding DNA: TGTGCCAGCCTGGGAGGGCGCACTAACTATGGCTACACCTTC. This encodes CASLGGRTNYGYTF.

The CDR3 bases are TGTGCCAGCAGCCAAGACTGGACGGGGTACAATGAGCAGTTCTTC. This encodes CASSQDWTGYNEQFF. The chain carries TRBV4-2 and TRBJ2-1; perhaps TRBD2 as D (5 bases). From germline, CDR1 is LGHNA and CDR2 YNFKEQ. Trimming stripped 0 bases from V and 4 bases from J, with 10 bases between. CDR3 length equals 15 residues.

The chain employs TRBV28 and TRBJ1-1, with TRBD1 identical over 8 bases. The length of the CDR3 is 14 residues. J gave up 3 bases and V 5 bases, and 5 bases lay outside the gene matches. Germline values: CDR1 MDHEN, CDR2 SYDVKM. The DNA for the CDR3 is TGTGCCAGCAGTGCAAACAGGGGGTACACTGAAGCTTTCTTT. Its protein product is CASSANRGYTEAFF. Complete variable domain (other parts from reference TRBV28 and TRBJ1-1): DVKVTQSSRYLVKRTGEKVFLECVQDMDHENMFWYRQDPGLGLRLIYFSYDVKMKEKGDIPEGYSVSREKKERFSLILESASTNQTSMYLCASSANRGYTEAFFGQGTRLTVV.

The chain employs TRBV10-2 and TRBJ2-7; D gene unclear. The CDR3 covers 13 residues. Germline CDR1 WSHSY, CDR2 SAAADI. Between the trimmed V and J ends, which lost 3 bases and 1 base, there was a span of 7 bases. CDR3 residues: CASSEERSYEQYF. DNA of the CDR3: TGCGCCAGCAGTGAAGAGCGATCCTACGAGCAGTACTTC.

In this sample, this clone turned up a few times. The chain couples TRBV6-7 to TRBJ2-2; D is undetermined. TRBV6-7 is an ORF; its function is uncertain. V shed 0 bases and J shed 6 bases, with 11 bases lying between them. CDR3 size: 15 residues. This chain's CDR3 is CASSYSRRVAGELFF. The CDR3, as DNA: TGTGCCAGCAGTTACTCGAGACGGGTGGCCGGGGAGCTGTTTTTT.

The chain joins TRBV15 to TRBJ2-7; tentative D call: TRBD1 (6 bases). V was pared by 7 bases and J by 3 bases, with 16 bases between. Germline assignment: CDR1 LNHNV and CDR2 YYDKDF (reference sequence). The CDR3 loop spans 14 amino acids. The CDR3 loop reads CATTQDRSLYEQYF. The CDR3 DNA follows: TGTGCCACCACCCAAGACAGGTCGCTCTACGAGCAGTACTTC.